This T cell receptor beta chain was profiled in a study of control samples from healthy donors and cancer patients. Clones were read by immunoSEQ multiplex PCR, and TCRdb kept only the in-frame ones, dropping some. The table lists over 200,000 clones, roughly 87% of them singletons. V shed 7 bases and J shed 4 bases, with 13 bases lying between them. The CDR3 covers 13 residues. The source of this sequence is a woman aged 60-75 years with lung cancer. The sequencing sample was made of PBMCs. V is TRBV12-3 or TRBV12-4 and J is TRBJ1-1; maybe TRBD1 (6 bases). CDR3 nucleotides: TGTGCCAGCAAATACAGGGCTCTCACTGAAGCTTTCTTT. It specifies CASKYRALTEAFF.